This T cell receptor beta chain was obtained from a study of metastatic and nonmetastatic thyroid tumors (dated by TCRdb to 2018 to 2020). As for the study more broadly: For patients with malignant and with benign thyroid disease, the researchers compared repertoires between peripheral blood samples and tumor or nodule tissue samples. Results the study describes overall, beyond this receptor: In both blood and tumor samples, malignant tumors were reported to have significantly higher TCR beta diversity than benign nodules.

The library was made by PCR. Sequencing was carried out with an Illumina HiSeq 4000. High-throughput sequencing was used to profile the TCR beta-chain CDR3 region of every patient. On the study's bioinformatics: A classifier to discriminate distant-metastatic papillary thyroid cancer patients was built from CDR3 differences across clinicopathological groups. The Shannon index was used to assess repertoire diversity, and the Morisita-Horn index was used to assess tumor-blood repertoire similarity. TCRdb's own reprocessing of the public reads used fastp at Q25 and MiXCR and kept productive beta chains. These V and J calls derive from TCRdb rather than the authors' analysis. In all, the sample holds 49,000 or so clones, and approximately 24% of those were seen once. The ten largest clones represent 3.4% of the sample. As for this clone: There is no known antigen for this receptor. Base quality data are lacking; no much larger clone is found one base away.

CDR1 and CDR2, looked up from the germline V gene (reference sequence), are GTSNPN and SVGIG. Compared with germline, V lacks 1 base and J lacks 8 bases; bases without a gene match: 9. Inclusive of the bounding cysteine and phenylalanine, the CDR3 is 14 residues long. The read is trimmed to its CDR3 DNA, 42 bases read in frame from base 1. None of the patients had been given any treatment before thyroid surgery. Using T-cell receptor beta sequencing, the researchers looked back retrospectively at clinical samples from patients, gathered between about 2011 and 2019. The source of this sequence is a male donor with papillary thyroid cancer or a benign thyroid nodule (not recorded which). Some clones in this sample may be carry-over from other donors' samples. The material sequenced was blood. Recombination joined TRBV30 with TRBJ1-2; 8 central nucleotides agree with TRBD1. The base sequence is TGTGCCTGGAGTGCATCGGACAGGGTAGGGGGCTACACCTTC. It specifies CAWSASDRVGGYTF.